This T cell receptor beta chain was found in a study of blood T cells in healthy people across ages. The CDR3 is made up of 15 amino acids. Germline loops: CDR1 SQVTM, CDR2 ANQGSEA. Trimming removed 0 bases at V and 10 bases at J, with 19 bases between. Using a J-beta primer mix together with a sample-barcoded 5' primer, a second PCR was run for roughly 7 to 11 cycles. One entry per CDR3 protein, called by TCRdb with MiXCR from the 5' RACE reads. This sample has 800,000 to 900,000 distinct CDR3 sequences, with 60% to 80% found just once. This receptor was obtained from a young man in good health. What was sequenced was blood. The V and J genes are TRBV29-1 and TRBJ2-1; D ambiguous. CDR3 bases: TGCAGCGTTGAAGACGTTGTGGGCTTGCTGAGGGAGCAGTTCTTC. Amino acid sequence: CSVEDVVGLLREQFF.